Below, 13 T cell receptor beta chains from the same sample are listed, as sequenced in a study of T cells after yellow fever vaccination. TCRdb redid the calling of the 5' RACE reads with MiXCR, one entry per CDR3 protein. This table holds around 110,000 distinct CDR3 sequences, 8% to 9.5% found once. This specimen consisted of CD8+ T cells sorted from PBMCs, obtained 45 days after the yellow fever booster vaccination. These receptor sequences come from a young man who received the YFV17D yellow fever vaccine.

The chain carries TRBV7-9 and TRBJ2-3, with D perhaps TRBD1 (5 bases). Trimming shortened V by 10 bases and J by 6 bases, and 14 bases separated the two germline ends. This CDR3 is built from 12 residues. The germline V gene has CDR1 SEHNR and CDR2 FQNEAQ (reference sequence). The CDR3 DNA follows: TGTGCCACCCTGCTTGGGGCGGATACGCAGTATTTT. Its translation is CATLLGADTQYF.

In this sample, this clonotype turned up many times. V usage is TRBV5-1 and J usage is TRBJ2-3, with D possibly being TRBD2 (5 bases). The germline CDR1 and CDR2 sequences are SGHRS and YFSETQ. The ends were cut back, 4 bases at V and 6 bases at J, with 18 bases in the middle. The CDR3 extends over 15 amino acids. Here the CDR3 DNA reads TGCGCCAGCAGCCCTGGTTGGGAGACCGTCGATACGCAGTATTTT. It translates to CASSPGWETVDTQYF.

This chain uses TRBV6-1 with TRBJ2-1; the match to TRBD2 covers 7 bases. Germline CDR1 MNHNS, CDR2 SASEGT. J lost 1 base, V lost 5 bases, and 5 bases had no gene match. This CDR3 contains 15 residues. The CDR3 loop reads CASSQGLPSYNEQFF. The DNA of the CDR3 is TGTGCCAGCAGTCAGGGACTACCTTCCTACAATGAGCAGTTCTTC.

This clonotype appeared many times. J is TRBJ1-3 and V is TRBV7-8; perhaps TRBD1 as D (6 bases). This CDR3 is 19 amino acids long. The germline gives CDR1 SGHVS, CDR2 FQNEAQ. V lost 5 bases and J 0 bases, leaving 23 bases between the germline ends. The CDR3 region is CASSPFVGAGDFSGNTIYF. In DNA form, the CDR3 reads TGTGCCAGCAGCCCGTTCGTGGGGGCAGGGGACTTCTCTGGAAACACCATATATTTT. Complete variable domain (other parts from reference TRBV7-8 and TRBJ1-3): GAGVSQSPRYKVAKRGQDVALRCDPISGHVSLFWYQQALGQGPEFLTYFQNEAQLDKSGLPSDRFFAERPEGSVSTLKIQRTQQEDSAVYLCASSPFVGAGDFSGNTIYFGEGSWLTVV.

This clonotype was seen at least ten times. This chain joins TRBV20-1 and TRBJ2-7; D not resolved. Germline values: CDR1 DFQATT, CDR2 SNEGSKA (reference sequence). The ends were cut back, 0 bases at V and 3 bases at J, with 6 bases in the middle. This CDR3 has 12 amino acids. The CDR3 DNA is TGCAGTGCTAGAGAAGCAAACTACGAGCAGTACTTC. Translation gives CSAREANYEQYF.

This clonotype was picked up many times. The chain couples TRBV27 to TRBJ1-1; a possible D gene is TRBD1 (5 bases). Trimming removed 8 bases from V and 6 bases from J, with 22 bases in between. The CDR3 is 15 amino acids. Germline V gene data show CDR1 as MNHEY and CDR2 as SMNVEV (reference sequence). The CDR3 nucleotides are TGTGCCAGCGGCCCCTTACAGAGGGGTGAGGCTGAAGCTTTCTTT. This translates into CASGPLQRGEAEAFF.

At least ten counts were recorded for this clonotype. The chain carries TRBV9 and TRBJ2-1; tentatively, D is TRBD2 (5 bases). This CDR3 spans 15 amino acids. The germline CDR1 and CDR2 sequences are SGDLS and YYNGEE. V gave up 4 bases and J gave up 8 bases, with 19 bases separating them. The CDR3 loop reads CASSFEGGPGDEQFF. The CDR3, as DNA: TGTGCCAGCAGCTTTGAGGGCGGCCCCGGAGATGAGCAGTTCTTC.

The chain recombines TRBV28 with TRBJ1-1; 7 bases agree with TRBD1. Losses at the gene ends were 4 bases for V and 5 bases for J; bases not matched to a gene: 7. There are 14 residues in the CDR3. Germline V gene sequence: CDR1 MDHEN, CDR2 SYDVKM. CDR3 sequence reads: CASSSLQGKTEAFF. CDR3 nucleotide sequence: TGTGCCAGCAGTTCCCTACAGGGGAAAACTGAAGCTTTCTTT.

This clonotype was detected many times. The CDR3 protein is CSARDQNLAGLSTDTQYF. CDR3 in DNA: TGCAGTGCTAGAGATCAAAACTTAGCAGGCCTTAGCACAGATACGCAGTATTTT. The J gene is TRBJ2-3, the V gene TRBV20-1; the D is unclear. This CDR3 has 18 amino acids. Between the trimmed V and J ends, which lost 0 bases and 0 bases, there was a span of 19 bases. Germline CDR1 is DFQATT and CDR2 is SNEGSKA (reference sequence).

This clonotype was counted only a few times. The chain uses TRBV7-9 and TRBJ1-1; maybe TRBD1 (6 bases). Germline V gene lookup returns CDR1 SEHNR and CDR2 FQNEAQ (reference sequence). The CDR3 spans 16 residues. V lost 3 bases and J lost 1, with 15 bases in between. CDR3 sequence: CASSLGAGGSNTEAFF. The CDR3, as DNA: TGTGCCAGCAGCTTGGGGGCCGGAGGATCGAACACTGAAGCTTTCTTT. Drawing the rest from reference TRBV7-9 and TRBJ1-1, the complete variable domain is DTGVSQNPRHKITKRGQNVTFRCDPISEHNRLYWYRQTLGQGPEFLTYFQNEAQLEKSRLLSDRFSAERPKGSFSTLEIQRTEQGDSAMYLCASSLGAGGSNTEAFFGQGTRLTVV.

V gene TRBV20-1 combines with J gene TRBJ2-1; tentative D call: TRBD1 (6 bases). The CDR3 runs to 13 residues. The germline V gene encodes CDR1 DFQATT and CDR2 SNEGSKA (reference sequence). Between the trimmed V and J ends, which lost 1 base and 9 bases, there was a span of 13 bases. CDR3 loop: CSARGTGRSEQFF. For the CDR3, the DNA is TGCAGTGCTAGAGGAACAGGGCGGTCTGAGCAGTTCTTC.

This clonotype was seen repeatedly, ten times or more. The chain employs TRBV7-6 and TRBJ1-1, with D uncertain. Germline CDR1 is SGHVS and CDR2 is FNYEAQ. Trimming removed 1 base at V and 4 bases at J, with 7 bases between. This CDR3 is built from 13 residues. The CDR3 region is CASSLGEGTEAFF. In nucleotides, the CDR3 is TGTGCCAGCAGCTTAGGGGAGGGCACTGAAGCTTTCTTT.

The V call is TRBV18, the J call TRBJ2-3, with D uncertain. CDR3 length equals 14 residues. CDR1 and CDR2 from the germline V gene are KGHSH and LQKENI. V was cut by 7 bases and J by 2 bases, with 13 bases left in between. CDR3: CASYSSADTDTQYF. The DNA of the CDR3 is TGTGCCAGCTATTCGTCGGCGGACACAGATACGCAGTATTTT.